This TCR beta chain derives from a study of blood T cell repertoires in COVID-19. Study background: The study drew acute and convalescent COVID-19 samples from the United States, Italy and Spain. T cells, B-cell-depleted T cells, or PBMCs supplied cDNA or gDNA.

Methods used by the authors: Estimates of nucleated cell counts were drawn from the amplification of reference gene primers. Measured with immunoSEQ multiplex PCR; TCRdb has only the in-frame clones, and not every one. V, J and clone size were drawn from that table, and D and trimming were deduced from the DNA. This table has about 30,000 clones, over 70% appearing once. In Seattle, patients joined the study during active infection and were tracked longitudinally. From germline, CDR1 is MNHEY and CDR2 SMNVEV (reference sequence). There are 12 residues in the CDR3. V lost 5 bases and J lost 5, with 8 bases in between.

The gene calls are TRBV27 and TRBJ2-3, with D unclear. The receptor's source is a man aged 70 or older with COVID-19, enrolled during active disease. Material for sequencing was peripheral blood. The CDR3 coding sequence is TGTGCCAGCAGTGTAAGCCGAGATACGCAGTATTTT. It codes for CASSVSRDTQYF.